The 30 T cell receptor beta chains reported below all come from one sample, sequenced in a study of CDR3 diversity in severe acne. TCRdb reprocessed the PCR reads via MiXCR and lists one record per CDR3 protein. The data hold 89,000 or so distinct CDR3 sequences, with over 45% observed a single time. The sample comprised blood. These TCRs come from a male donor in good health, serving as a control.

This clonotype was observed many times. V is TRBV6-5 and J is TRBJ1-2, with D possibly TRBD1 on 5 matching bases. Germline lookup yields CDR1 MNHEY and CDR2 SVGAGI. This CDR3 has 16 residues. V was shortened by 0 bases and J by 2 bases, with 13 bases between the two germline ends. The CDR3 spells CASSYSNGHRNYGYTF. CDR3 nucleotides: TGTGCCAGCAGTTACTCAAATGGACACCGAAACTATGGCTACACCTTC.

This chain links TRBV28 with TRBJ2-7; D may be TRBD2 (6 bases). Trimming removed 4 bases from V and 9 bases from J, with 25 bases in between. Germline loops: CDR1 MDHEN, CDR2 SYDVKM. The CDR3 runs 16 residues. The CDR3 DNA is TGTGCCAGCAGTTCCCCTTTTCCTTCGGGACTCGAAGGGCAGTACTTC. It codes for CASSSPFPSGLEGQYF.

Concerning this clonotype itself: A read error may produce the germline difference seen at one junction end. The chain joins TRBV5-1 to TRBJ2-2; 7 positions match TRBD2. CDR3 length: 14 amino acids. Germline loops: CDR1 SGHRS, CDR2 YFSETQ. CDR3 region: CASSLGGDTGELFF. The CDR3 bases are TGTGCCAGCAGCTTGGGAGGGGACACCGGGGAGCTGTTTTTT.

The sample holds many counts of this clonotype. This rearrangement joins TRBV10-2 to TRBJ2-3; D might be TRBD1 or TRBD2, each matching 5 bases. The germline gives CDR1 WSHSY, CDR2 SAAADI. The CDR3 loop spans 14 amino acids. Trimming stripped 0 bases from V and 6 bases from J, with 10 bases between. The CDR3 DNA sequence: TGCGCCAGCAGTGAGTCCCGGGGCTGGGATACGCAGTATTTT. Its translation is CASSESRGWDTQYF.

CDR3 coding DNA: TGTGCCAGCACCCCCCACGGGGCGCGGAATTACACCTTC. It translates to CASTPHGARNYTF. The V and J genes are TRBV27 and TRBJ1-2; maybe TRBD1 (5 bases). The ends were cut back, 7 bases at V and 11 bases at J, with 20 bases in the middle. The CDR3 is 13 amino acids. Germline V gene sequence: CDR1 MNHEY, CDR2 SMNVEV (reference sequence).

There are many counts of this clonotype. CDR3 coding DNA: TGCGCCAGCAGCCTTACTAGACTAGCGGACTACAATGAGCAGTTCTTC. Translated, it gives CASSLTRLADYNEQFF. The J gene is TRBJ2-1, the V gene TRBV4-1, with 9 bases aligning to TRBD2. The germline CDR1 and CDR2 sequences are MGHRA and YSYEKL. The CDR3 runs to 16 residues. V lost 4 bases, J lost 3 bases, and 7 bases stayed unmatched.

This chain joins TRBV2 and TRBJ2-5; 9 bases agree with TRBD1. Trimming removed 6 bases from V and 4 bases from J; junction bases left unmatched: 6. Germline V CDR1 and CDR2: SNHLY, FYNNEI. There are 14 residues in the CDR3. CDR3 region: CASRFPGQGETQYF. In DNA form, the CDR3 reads TGTGCCAGCAGATTCCCGGGACAGGGAGAGACCCAGTACTTC.

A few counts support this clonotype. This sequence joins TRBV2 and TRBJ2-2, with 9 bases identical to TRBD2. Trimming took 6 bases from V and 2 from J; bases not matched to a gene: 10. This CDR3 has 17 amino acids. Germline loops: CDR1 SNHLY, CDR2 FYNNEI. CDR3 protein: CASSPGGTSRNTGELFF. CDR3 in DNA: TGTGCCAGCAGCCCGGGGGGGACTAGCAGAAACACCGGGGAGCTGTTTTTT.

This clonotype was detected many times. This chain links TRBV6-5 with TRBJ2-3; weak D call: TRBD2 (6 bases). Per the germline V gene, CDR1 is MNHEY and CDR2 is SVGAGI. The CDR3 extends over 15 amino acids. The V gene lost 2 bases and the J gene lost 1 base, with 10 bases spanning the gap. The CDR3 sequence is CASSYVASGTDTQYF. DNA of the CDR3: TGTGCCAGCAGTTACGTCGCTAGCGGCACAGATACGCAGTATTTT.

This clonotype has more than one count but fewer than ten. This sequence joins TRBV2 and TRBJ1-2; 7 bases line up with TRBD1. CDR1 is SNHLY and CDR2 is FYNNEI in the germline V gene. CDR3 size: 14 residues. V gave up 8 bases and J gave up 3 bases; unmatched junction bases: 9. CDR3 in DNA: TGTGCCAGCGCCCCCCCGGGACAGTACTATGGCTACACCTTC. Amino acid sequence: CASAPPGQYYGYTF.

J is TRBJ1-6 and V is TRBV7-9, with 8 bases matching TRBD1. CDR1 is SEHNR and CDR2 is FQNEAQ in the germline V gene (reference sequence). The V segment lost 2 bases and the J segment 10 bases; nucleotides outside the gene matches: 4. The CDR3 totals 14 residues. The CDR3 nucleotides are TGTGCCAGCAGCTTATCAGGGGGCAAATCACCCCTCCACTTT. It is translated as CASSLSGGKSPLHF.

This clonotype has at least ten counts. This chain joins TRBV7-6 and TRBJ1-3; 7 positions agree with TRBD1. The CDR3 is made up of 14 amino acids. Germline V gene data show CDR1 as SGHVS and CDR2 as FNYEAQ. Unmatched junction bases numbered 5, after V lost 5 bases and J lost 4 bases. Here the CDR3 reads CASSPQGWGNTIYF. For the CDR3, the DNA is TGTGCCAGCAGCCCACAGGGGTGGGGAAACACCATATATTTT. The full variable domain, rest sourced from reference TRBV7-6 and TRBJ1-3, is GAGVSQSPRYKVTKRGQDVALRCDPISGHVSLYWYRQALGQGPEFLTYFNYEAQQDKSGLPNDRFSAERPEGSISTLTIQRTEQRDSAMYRCASSPQGWGNTIYFGEGSWLTVV.

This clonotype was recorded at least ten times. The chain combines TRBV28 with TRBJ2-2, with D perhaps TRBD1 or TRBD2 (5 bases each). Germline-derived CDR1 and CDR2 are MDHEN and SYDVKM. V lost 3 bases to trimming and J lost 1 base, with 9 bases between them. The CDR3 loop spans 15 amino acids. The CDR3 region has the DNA TGTGCCAGCAGTTTGGGGACGGTGAACACCGGGGAGCTGTTTTTT. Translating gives CASSLGTVNTGELFF.

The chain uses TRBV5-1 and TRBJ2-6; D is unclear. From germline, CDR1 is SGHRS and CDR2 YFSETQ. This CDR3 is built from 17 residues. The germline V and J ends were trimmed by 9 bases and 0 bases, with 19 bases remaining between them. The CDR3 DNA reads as TGCGCCACTGAAGGACGGCCGTCAGGCTCTGGGGCCAACGTCCTGACTTTC. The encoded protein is CATEGRPSGSGANVLTF.

In DNA form, the CDR3 reads TGTGCCAGTTCCCAAGGGCAGCCAAAGGGGAGCTACGAGCAGTACTTC. Translation: CASSQGQPKGSYEQYF. The chain combines TRBV6-5 with TRBJ2-7; D could derive from TRBD1 or TRBD2 (5 bases each). V gave up 9 bases and J gave up 3 bases, with 24 bases separating them. The CDR3 contains 16 residues. Germline V gives CDR1 MNHEY, CDR2 SVGAGI.

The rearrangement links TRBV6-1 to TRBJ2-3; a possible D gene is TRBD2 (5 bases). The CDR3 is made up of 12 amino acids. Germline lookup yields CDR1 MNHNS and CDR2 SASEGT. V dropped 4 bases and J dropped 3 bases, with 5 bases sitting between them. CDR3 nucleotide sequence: TGTGCCAGCAGTGCGGGGACAGATACGCAGTATTTT. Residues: CASSAGTDTQYF.

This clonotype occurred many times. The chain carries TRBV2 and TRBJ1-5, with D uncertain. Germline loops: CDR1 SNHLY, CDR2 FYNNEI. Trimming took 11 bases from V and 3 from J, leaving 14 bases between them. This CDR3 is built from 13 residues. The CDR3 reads CAGVDVINQPQHF. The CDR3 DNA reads TGTGCCGGTGTTGACGTAATCAATCAGCCCCAGCATTTT.

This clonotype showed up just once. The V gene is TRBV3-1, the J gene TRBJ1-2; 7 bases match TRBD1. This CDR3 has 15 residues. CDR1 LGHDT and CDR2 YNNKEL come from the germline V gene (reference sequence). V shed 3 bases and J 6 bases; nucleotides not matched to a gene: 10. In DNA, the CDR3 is TGTGCCAGCAGCCAGGGAGGGACAGAAATCCATGGCTACACCTTC. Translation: CASSQGGTEIHGYTF.

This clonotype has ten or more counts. The CDR3 loop is CASSPGTSGRSTTQYF. The CDR3 coding sequence is TGTGCCAGCAGCCCGGGGACTAGCGGGAGAAGTACGACCCAGTACTTC. The V call is TRBV9, the J call TRBJ2-5, with 14 bases lining up with TRBD2. J lost 7 bases, V lost 4 bases, and 9 bases had no gene match. The germline V gene encodes CDR1 SGDLS and CDR2 YYNGEE. This CDR3 region has 16 residues.

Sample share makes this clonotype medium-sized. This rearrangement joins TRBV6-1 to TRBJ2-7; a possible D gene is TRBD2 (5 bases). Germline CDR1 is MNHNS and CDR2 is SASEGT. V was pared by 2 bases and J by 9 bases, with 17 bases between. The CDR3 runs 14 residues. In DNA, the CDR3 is TGTGCCAGCAGTGAATCCGGCACATTCGGAGGGCAGTACTTC. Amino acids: CASSESGTFGGQYF.

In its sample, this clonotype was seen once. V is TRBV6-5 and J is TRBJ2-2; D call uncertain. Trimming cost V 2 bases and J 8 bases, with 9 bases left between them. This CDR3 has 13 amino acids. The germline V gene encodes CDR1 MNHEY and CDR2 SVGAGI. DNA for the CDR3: TGTGCCAGCAGTTACGGTAGGAGAGGGGAGCTGTTTTTT. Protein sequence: CASSYGRRGELFF.

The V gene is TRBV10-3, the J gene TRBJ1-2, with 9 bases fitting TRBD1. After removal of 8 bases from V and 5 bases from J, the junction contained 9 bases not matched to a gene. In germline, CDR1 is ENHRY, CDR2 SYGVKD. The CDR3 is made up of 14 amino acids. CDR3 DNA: TGTGCCATCGAGAGTTGGGGACAGGGTTATGGCTACACCTTC. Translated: CAIESWGQGYGYTF.

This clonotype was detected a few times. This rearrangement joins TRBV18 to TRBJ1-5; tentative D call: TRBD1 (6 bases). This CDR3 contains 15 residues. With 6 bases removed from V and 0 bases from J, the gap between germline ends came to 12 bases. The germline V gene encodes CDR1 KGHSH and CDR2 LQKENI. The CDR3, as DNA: TGTGCCAGCTCTTCAGGACAGTCTAGCAATCAGCCCCAGCATTTT. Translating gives CASSSGQSSNQPQHF.

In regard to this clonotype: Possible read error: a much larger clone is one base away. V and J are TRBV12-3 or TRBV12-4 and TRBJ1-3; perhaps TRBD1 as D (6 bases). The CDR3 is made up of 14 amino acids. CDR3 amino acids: CASRQGSSGDTIYF. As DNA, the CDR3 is TGTGCCAGCAGACAGGGAAGCTCTGGAGACACCATATATTTT.

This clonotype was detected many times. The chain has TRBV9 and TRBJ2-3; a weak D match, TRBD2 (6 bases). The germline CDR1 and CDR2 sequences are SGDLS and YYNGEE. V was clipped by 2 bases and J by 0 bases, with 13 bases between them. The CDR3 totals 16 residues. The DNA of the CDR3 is TGTGCCAGCAGCGTCCTCGGCGCGGGGAGCACAGATACGCAGTATTTT. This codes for CASSVLGAGSTDTQYF.

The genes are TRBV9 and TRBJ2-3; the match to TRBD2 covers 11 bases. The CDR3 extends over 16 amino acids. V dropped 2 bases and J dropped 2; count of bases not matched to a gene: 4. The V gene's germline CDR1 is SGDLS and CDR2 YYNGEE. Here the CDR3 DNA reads TGTGCCAGCAGCGTTGGACTAGCGGGTCCCACAGATACGCAGTATTTT. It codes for CASSVGLAGPTDTQYF.

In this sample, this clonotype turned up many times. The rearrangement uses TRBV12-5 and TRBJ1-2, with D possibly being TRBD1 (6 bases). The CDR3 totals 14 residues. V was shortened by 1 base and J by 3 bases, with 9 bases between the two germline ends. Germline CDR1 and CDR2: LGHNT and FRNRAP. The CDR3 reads CASGLGPGDYGYTF. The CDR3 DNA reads TGTGCTAGTGGTTTGGGCCCAGGGGACTATGGCTACACCTTC.

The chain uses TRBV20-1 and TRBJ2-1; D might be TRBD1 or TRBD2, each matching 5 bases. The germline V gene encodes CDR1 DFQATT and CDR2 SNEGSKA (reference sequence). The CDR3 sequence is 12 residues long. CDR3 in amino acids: CRLGGPYNEQFF. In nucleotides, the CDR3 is TGCAGACTTGGGGGACCCTACAATGAGCAGTTCTTC.

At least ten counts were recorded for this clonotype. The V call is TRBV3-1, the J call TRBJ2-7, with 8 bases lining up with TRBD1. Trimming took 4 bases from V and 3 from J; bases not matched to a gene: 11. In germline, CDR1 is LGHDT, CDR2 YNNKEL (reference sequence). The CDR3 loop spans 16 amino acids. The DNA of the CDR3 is TGTGCCAGCAGCCCACCCGGGACAGGAGCCGACTACGAGCAGTACTTC. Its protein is CASSPPGTGADYEQYF.

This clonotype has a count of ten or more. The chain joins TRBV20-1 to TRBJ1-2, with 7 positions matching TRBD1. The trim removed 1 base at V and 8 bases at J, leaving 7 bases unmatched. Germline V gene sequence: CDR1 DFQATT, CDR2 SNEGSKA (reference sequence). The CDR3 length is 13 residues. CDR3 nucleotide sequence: TGCAGTGCTAGAGTGGTGGTAGGGGGCGGCTACACCTTC. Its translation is CSARVVVGGGYTF.